This entry lists 8 T cell receptor beta chains sequenced from one sample in a study of siplizumab effects on memory and regulatory T cells. Libraries were prepared by immunoSEQ multiplex PCR; TCRdb keeps only in-frame clonotypes and omits some of them. The data contain 100,000 or so clones, less than 95% of them singletons. Sample: non-Treg CD4+ T cells sorted from blood. The receptor source for this set is a human donor in good health.

The chain joins TRBV9 to TRBJ2-1, with 9 nucleotides matching TRBD1. Trimming at V came to 3 bases and at J to 6 bases, leaving 7 bases not matched to a gene. The CDR3 totals 15 residues. Looked up from germline, CDR1 is SGDLS and CDR2 is YYNGEE. The CDR3 bases are TGTGCCAGCAGCGCCGTAGGACAGGGGCCCAATGAGCAGTTCTTC. Its protein is CASSAVGQGPNEQFF.

This clone was counted once. This chain connects TRBV11-2 to TRBJ2-7, with 8 bases lining up with TRBD2. The junction had 10 bases not matched to a gene; V was cut back by 10 bases and J by 5 bases. The germline CDR1 and CDR2 sequences are SGHAT and FQNNGV. The CDR3 contains 13 residues. The CDR3 here is CAIGPGGPNEQYF. The CDR3 nucleotides are TGTGCCATAGGCCCGGGAGGGCCGAACGAGCAGTACTTC.

The V gene is TRBV5-4, the J gene TRBJ2-7, with D perhaps assigned TRBD1 or TRBD2 (5 bases each). V lost 0 bases, J lost 2 bases, and 9 bases lay in between. The CDR3 spans 14 residues. CDR1 and CDR2 from the germline V gene are SGHNT and YYREEE (reference sequence). Here the CDR3 DNA reads TGTGCCAGCAGCTTGGCGGGACGGACCTACGAGCAGTACTTC. It is translated as CASSLAGRTYEQYF.

This chain joins TRBV14 and TRBJ2-7, with TRBD1 identical over 7 bases. The J segment lost 6 bases and the V segment lost 3 bases, leaving 8 bases of the junction unmatched. Germline values: CDR1 SGHDN, CDR2 FVKESK. This CDR3 comprises 14 residues. CDR3 coding DNA: TGTGCCAGCAGCCAGACAGGGTTCTCGGTCGAGCAGTACTTC. Translating it yields CASSQTGFSVEQYF.

This rearrangement joins TRBV6-6 to TRBJ2-7, with D possibly matching TRBD1 (5 bases). The CDR3 contains 16 residues. The germline V gene encodes CDR1 MNHNY and CDR2 SVGAGI (reference sequence). Trimming shortened V by 0 bases and J by 5 bases, and 17 bases separated the two germline ends. CDR3 in DNA: TGTGCCAGCAGTTACTCGATGGGGCAGGGCGTCAACGAGCAGTACTTC. Translated: CASSYSMGQGVNEQYF.

The chain joins TRBV6-1 to TRBJ2-3; 10 bases match TRBD2. Germline loops: CDR1 MNHNS, CDR2 SASEGT. The CDR3 is 15 residues long. V lost 4 bases, J lost 2 bases, and 3 bases stayed unmatched. In DNA form, the CDR3 reads TGTGCCAGCAGTGGTAGCGGGAGGCACACAGATACGCAGTATTTT. Its protein is CASSGSGRHTDTQYF.

This rearrangement joins TRBV27 to TRBJ2-1; D is possibly TRBD1 or TRBD2 (5 bases each). This CDR3 contains 15 residues. Trimming stripped 6 bases from V and 6 bases from J, with 18 bases between. CDR1 is MNHEY, CDR2 SMNVEV, per germline (reference sequence). This CDR3 reads CASRFRDAIINEQFF. CDR3 in DNA: TGTGCCAGCAGATTCCGGGACGCAATAATCAATGAGCAGTTCTTC.

V is TRBV14 and J is TRBJ2-5; weak D call: TRBD2 (5 bases). Germline loops: CDR1 SGHDN, CDR2 FVKESK. V was clipped by 4 bases and J by 4 bases, with 16 bases between them. CDR3 length: 15 amino acids. In DNA form, the CDR3 reads TGTGCCAGCAGCCCTCTAGGACGAGGAGGAGAGACCCAGTACTTC. Amino acid sequence: CASSPLGRGGETQYF.